Described below is a single TCR beta chain sequence and its context. Its antigen is unknown. Sequenced with the Oncomine TCR Beta short-read assay was DNA taken from cultured CD4+ T cells. MiXCR was run by TCRdb on the PCR reads, yielding one entry per CDR3 protein. The sample has about 19,000 distinct CDR3 sequences; 23% are singletons. J lost 8 bases, V lost 5 bases, and 13 bases had no gene match. The length of the CDR3 is 14 residues. CDR1 and CDR2 from the germline V gene are GTSNPN and SVGIG (reference sequence). This entry is derived from a study of vaccination and CD4 T cells after COVID-19. Study-wide background: The post-COVID samples were taken a median about 100 days after diagnosis, anywhere from 35 to 161.

General study results and limits: Median SARS-CoV-2-reactive clonotypes rose from approximately 21 to 38, not significantly.

Treatment denoted: roughly 11-day PBMC culture with coronavirus spike peptide pools or control peptides (ViraFEST assay). It was with roughly 9.6 IU/ml IL-2 and 8 to 10 ug/ml peptide pools that 1.5 million to 2.5 million PBMCs per well were cultured. Each of days 3 and 7 saw half the medium replaced by fresh IL-2 medium. J is TRBJ1-1 and V is TRBV30; 8 nucleotides line up with TRBD1. The sample taken for sequencing was cultured CD4+ T cells from blood. This clonotype originated in a human donor with COVID-19. CDR3 loop: CAWAVTRGRAEAFF. CDR3 DNA: TGTGCCTGGGCCGTTACCAGGGGGCGCGCAGAAGCTTTCTTT.